A single sample gave rise to the 7 T cell receptor beta chains below, sequenced in a study of shared clonotypes between healthy human individuals. Sequenced by immunoSEQ multiplex PCR; TCRdb stores in-frame clones only, minus some. Of a few million clones detected, around nine tenths appear once; the ten largest clones hold 0.11% to 0.15%. Sequencing input: naive CD4+ T cells sorted from blood. The subset: CD45RA+ positively selected. The receptors were sampled from a young man in good health.

CDR3 sequence (DNA): TGTGCCGGGAACCCTAGCGGGGGGGCACAGAGTGAGCAGTTCTTC. Encoded protein: CAGNPSGGAQSEQFF. V and J are TRBV7-9 and TRBJ2-1, with 12 bases aligning to TRBD2. The ends lost 11 bases at V and 9 bases at J; junction bases unmatched: 14. Germline loops: CDR1 SEHNR, CDR2 FQNEAQ (reference sequence). CDR3 size: 15 residues. The whole variable domain, remainder taken from reference TRBV7-9 and TRBJ2-1, is DTGVSQNPRHKITKRGQNVTFRCDPISEHNRLYWYRQTLGQGPEFLTYFQNEAQLEKSRLLSDRFSAERPKGSFSTLEIQRTEQGDSAMYLCAGNPSGGAQSEQFFGPGTRLTVL.

The DNA for the CDR3 is TGTGCCAGCAGCCTCGCCCCCTCGGGGCAGGGCACAGATACGCAGTATTTT. Translation gives CASSLAPSGQGTDTQYF. This chain uses TRBV9 with TRBJ2-3; tentatively, D is TRBD1 or TRBD2 (5 bases each). CDR1 and CDR2 (germline): SGDLS, YYNGEE. There are 17 residues in the CDR3. V was pared by 4 bases and J by 1 base, with 19 bases between. Complete variable domain (other parts from reference TRBV9 and TRBJ2-3): DSGVTQTPKHLITATGQRVTLRCSPRSGDLSVYWYQQSLDQGLQFLIQYYNGEERAKGNILERFSAQQFPDLHSELNLSSLELGDSALYFCASSLAPSGQGTDTQYFGPGTRLTVL.

Turning to this clone: Within the sample, other DNA sequences also encode this same CDR3. The chain couples TRBV5-1 to TRBJ1-1, with D perhaps matching TRBD1 (5 bases). The CDR3 has 14 residues. Germline lookup yields CDR1 SGHRS and CDR2 YFSETQ. Trimming stripped 2 bases from V and 1 base from J, with 9 bases between. The CDR3 DNA reads as TGCGCCAGCAGCTTAGGGGCGGCGAACACTGAAGCTTTCTTT. Protein sequence: CASSLGAANTEAFF.

This clone was seen only once. V gene TRBV7-2 combines with J gene TRBJ2-1, with D possibly being TRBD1 (6 bases). Germline assignment: CDR1 SGHTA and CDR2 FQGNSA. The CDR3 is 16 amino acids. V was clipped by 0 bases and J by 2 bases, with 11 bases between them. This CDR3 is CASSLAGRGAYNEQFF. CDR3 sequence (DNA): TGTGCCAGCAGCTTAGCCGGCAGGGGAGCCTACAATGAGCAGTTCTTC.

This clone was counted a single time. This sample also contains other DNA sequences that code for the same CDR3. The genes are TRBV30 and TRBJ1-1; D ambiguous. V lost 0 bases and J 4 bases, leaving 9 bases between the germline ends. Germline values: CDR1 GTSNPN, CDR2 SVGIG (reference sequence). CDR3 length equals 13 residues. The CDR3 loop is CAWSVLGSTEAFF. DNA for the CDR3: TGTGCCTGGAGTGTATTGGGGTCCACTGAAGCTTTCTTT.

The rearrangement uses TRBV7-2 and TRBJ2-2, with 8 bases lining up with TRBD2. This CDR3 has 17 residues. CDR1 and CDR2 from the germline V gene are SGHTA and FQGNSA. The J segment lost 5 bases and the V segment lost 1 base, leaving 9 bases of the junction unmatched. Here the CDR3 reads CASSLGRTSRGTGELFF. CDR3 bases: TGTGCCAGCAGCTTAGGGCGGACTAGCAGGGGAACCGGGGAGCTGTTTTTT.

This clone was counted a few times. The CDR3 region has the DNA TGTGCCAGCACCCGAGGGGGAGACGCTCAGCCCCAGCATTTT. Translating it yields CASTRGGDAQPQHF. The chain links TRBV28 to TRBJ1-5; D may be TRBD1 (6 bases). Germline lookup yields CDR1 MDHEN and CDR2 SYDVKM. Trimming took 7 bases from V and 6 from J, leaving 16 bases between them. The CDR3 has 14 amino acids.